The T cell receptor beta chain under discussion was sequenced for a study of early stage breast cancer tumors. On the study more broadly: The ER+/PR+/HER2- tumors included roughly eight ductal and four lobular carcinomas. Around 10-fold was the mean read coverage per sample. Study-wide results and limits: Compared with adjacent normal breast tissue, tumors showed 2.5 to 3-fold greater T cell density and higher clonality. Enriched TCRB sequences shared across patients were mostly commonly generated sequences.

Germline loops: CDR1 LGHNA, CDR2 YSLEER. V lost 0 bases, J lost 1 base, and 10 bases lay in between. The length of the CDR3 is 15 residues. A note on this clone: Its antigen is not identified.

Measured with immunoSEQ multiplex PCR; TCRdb has only the in-frame clones, and not every one. The sample lists 25,000 to 35,000 clones, 80% occurring once. The chain recombines TRBV4-3 with TRBJ2-7; D might be TRBD2 (5 bases). The specimen sequenced was blood. This sequence was found in a person in their sixties with breast cancer. The CDR3 sequence is CASSQERTPSYEQYF. CDR3 coding DNA: TGCGCCAGCAGCCAAGAACGGACTCCTTCCTACGAGCAGTACTTC.